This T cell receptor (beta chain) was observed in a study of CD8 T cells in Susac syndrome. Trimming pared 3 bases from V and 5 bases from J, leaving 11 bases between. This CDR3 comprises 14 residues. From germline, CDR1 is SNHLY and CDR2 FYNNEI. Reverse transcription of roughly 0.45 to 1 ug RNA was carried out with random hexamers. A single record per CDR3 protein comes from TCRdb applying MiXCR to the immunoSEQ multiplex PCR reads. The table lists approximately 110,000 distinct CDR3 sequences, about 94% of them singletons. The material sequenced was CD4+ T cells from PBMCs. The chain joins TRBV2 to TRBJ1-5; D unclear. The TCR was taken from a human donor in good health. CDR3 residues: CASSEGRAHQPQHF. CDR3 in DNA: TGTGCCAGCAGTGAGGGTCGAGCTCATCAGCCCCAGCATTTT.